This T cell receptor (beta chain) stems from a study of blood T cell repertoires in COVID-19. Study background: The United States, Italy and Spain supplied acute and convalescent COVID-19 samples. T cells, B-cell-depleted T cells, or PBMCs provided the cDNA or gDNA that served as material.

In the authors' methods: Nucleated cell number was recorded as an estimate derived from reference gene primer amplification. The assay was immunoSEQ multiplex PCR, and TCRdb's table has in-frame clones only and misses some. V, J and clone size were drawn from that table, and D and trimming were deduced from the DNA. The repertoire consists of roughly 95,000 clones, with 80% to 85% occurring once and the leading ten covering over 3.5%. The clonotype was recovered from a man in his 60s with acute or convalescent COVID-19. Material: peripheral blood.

The DNA of the CDR3 is TGTGCCAGCAGCGTCCCCGAGGTGGGCTACACCTTC. This encodes CASSVPEVGYTF. The chain uses TRBV9 and TRBJ1-2; D uncertain. This CDR3 is built from 12 residues. Germline loops: CDR1 SGDLS, CDR2 YYNGEE. The V gene lost 2 bases and the J gene lost 8 bases, with 10 bases spanning the gap.